The entry that follows covers one TCR beta chain sequence. This clonotype was seen ten or more times. Its antigen specificity is not known. Per-base quality was not reported, and no clone a single base away is much larger than it. This record comes from a study of human T cells and chemical hapten exposure (dated by TCRdb to about 2021). Background for the entire study: For sensitization, 2% DPC in acetone was applied to a 2 cm by 2 cm area of upper inner arm skin. Most of the patients in the cohort were female, and the cohort covered alopecia areata with under or over 50% scalp involvement, alopecia totalis and alopecia universalis. The libraries were sequenced as a pool, and the TCR yield per sample differed mostly because of small variations in library volumes within the pool. Blood samples were taken from patients before sensitization (week 0) and then at 2, 6 and about 24 weeks after DPC sensitization. Blood for TCR sequencing was provided by twenty-nine alopecia patients at one to four time points (pre-sensitization, 2, 6 and 24 weeks). In alopecia patients, the study followed how the peripheral blood TCR repertoire changed in vivo over primary and secondary sensitization to diphenylcyclopropenone (DPC), a hapten. Patch tests used Finn chambers with 0.01% DPC on the upper back, scored after 6 days by International Contact Dermatitis Research Group standards. Throughout the study period of 20 to 30 weeks, patients also received therapeutic DPC doses to the scalp every week. What the authors observed across the whole study: After repeated subsampling, changes were observed in the strength of the expansion versus patch-test correlation and in the threshold at which the correlation became significant. No change with DPC sensitization was found in the number of TCRs above 1 in 1000 frequency, and no evidence of global repertoire structure alterations was found. All patients had alopecia, a presumed autoimmune disease, so their immune response might differ from that of healthy individuals. Significantly more large CDR3 similarity clusters were formed by expanded TCRs than by pre-sensitization or healthy control sets, consistent with antigen-driven responses. Patch test score was positively correlated with the number of PT1 expanded TCRs, with significance at thresholds 8, 16 and 32 but not at 4.

Via the germline V gene (reference sequence), CDR1 is SEHNR and CDR2 FQNEAQ. The CDR3 has 17 amino acids, counting the end cysteine and phenylalanine. Solely the CDR3 DNA is kept, with 51 bases framed from the first base. Trimmed from V: 5 bases; trimmed from J: 1 base; junction bases lacking a gene match: 9. Receptors were amplified or captured by RACE. TCRdb records NextSeq 500 as the sequencer. During library preparation, unique molecular identifiers were attached to individual cDNA molecules so that TCRs could be counted in a quantitative, reproducible way. Both TCR alpha and TCR beta chains were sequenced from each blood RNA sample. In the paper's pipeline: The median number of TCRs per sample was some 100,000, ranging from roughly 20,000 to 700,000. The Decombinator software suite was used to annotate V, J and CDR3 in the TCR reads. Every sample was subsampled to the same number of TCRs (28,000) for the PS versus PT1 abundance plots. TCRs were defined as expanded if absent before sensitization and observed at least eight times at the 2-week time point. TCRdb ran its own pipeline on the public reads, namely fastp trimming at Q25 and MiXCR clone calling, and kept in-frame beta chains. Identical CDR3 proteins give one entry, which carries the most common genes and DNA. The V and J calls shown here were made by TCRdb, not taken from the authors' results. This sample has under 85,000 distinct CDR3 sequences in its table, and 10% of those were observed once. The ten largest clones take up roughly 6.8% of the sample.

The time point label on this specimen signifies: patch test 2, 6 weeks after DPC sensitization. Sample treatment or condition, as interpreted from the label and publication: therapeutic diphenylcyclopropenone sensitization with weekly scalp DPC. At each patch-test visit, blood was drawn before the patch test was applied. Patients were considered eligible if aged 18 to 70, diagnosed with alopecia and deemed suitable for DPC therapy, and patients were excluded if pregnant. Total RNA was extracted from unfractionated whole blood collected in Tempus Blood RNA tubes. The receptor's source is a woman between 45 and 60 years old with alopecia areata. Some clones in this sample may be carry-over from other donors' samples. The rearranged segments are TRBV7-9 and TRBJ2-1; the central 9 bases match TRBD1. Sequencing used whole blood, obtained in connection with sensitization to the hapten diphenylcyclopropenone (DPC). The CDR3 sequence is CASSRSGTGLSYNEQFF. The nucleotide sequence is TGTGCCAGCAGCCGATCCGGGACAGGGCTTTCCTACAATGAGCAGTTCTTC.